The rows below give T cell receptor beta chains drawn from one sample of a study of blood T cell repertoires in COVID-19. Assay used: immunoSEQ multiplex PCR; TCRdb lists only in-frame clones, some missing. The sample records some 170,000 clones, 70% to 85% being singletons. Specimen: PBMCs or T cells enriched from blood (not recorded which). These TCRs come from a woman in her fifties or sixties who had recovered from COVID-19. Each CDR3 is given with its conserved first and last residue. D genes are given only for firm matches. The listing skips clone size in some rows; elsewhere it reads once, few, many or a size class.

.,14,.,TRBV7-2,TRBJ2-5,CASSPRGWGETQYF,TGTGCCAGCAGCCCCCGGGGGTGGGGGGAGACCCAGTACTTC
.,13,few,TRBV7-9,TRBJ1-2,CASSLAERWGYTF,TGTGCCAGCAGCTTAGCGGAGCGGTGGGGCTACACCTTC
.,14,.,TRBV28,TRBJ2-3,CASTGHPAGDTQYF,TGTGCCAGCACCGGACACCCCGCAGGAGATACGCAGTATTTT
.,13,.,TRBV6-5,TRBJ1-2,CASSQGQSRGYTF,TGTGCCAGCAGCCAAGGACAGTCAAGAGGCTACACCTTC
TRBD1,12,.,TRBV5-8,TRBJ2-1,CASRTGGNEQFF,TGTGCCAGCAGGACAGGGGGCAATGAGCAGTTCTTC
.,16,.,TRBV13,TRBJ2-1,CASSLGDGRRNNEQFF,TGTGCCAGCAGCTTAGGCGACGGAAGGAGGAACAATGAGCAGTTCTTC
.,17,.,TRBV21-1,TRBJ2-1,CASSFDRVRSSYNEQFF,TGTGCCAGCAGCTTCGACAGGGTAAGAAGCTCCTACAATGAGCAGTTCTTC
.,14,.,TRBV2,TRBJ1-5,CASRALTAGGPQHF,TGTGCCAGCAGGGCGCTAACAGCGGGGGGGCCCCAGCATTTT
.,15,.,TRBV14,TRBJ2-3,CASRSAGAARDTQYF,TGTGCCAGCAGGTCAGCAGGGGCGGCGAGAGATACGCAGTATTTT
.,15,.,TRBV7-9,TRBJ2-3,CASTSPRGDTDTQYF,TGTGCCAGCACTTCCCCCAGGGGGGACACAGATACGCAGTATTTT
TRBD1,15,.,TRBV19,TRBJ1-2,CASRGEGTGRLGYTF,TGTGCCAGTAGAGGGGAAGGGACAGGGCGACTTGGCTACACCTTC
TRBD1,14,.,TRBV5-1,TRBJ1-4,CASSRGQGYEKLFF,TGCGCCAGCAGCAGGGGACAGGGGTATGAAAAACTGTTTTTT
.,15,.,TRBV3-1/TRBV3-2,TRBJ1-2,CASSQDLQDHYGYTF,TGTGCCAGCAGCCAAGATCTACAGGACCACTATGGCTACACCTTC
.,16,.,TRBV7-3,TRBJ2-1,CASSLGVDSYYNEQFF,TGTGCCAGCAGCCTGGGGGTGGACAGCTACTACAATGAGCAGTTCTTC
TRBD1,16,.,TRBV19,TRBJ2-3,CASSSQGARDTDTQYF,TGTGCCAGTAGTAGCCAGGGGGCAAGGGACACAGATACGCAGTATTTT
.,14,many,TRBV28,TRBJ2-7,CASRYPGLLYEQYF,TGTGCCAGCCGATATCCGGGACTCCTCTACGAGCAGTACTTC
TRBD1,14,.,TRBV28,TRBJ1-2,CASRGQGLGYGYTF,TGTGCCAGCAGGGGACAGGGGTTGGGCTATGGCTACACCTTC
TRBD1,15,.,TRBV7-6,TRBJ2-7,CASSSGTELSGEQYF,TGTGCCAGCAGCAGTGGGACAGAACTTTCAGGCGAGCAGTACTTC
.,15,many,TRBV28,TRBJ2-5,CASSTWTRGQETQYF,TGTGCCAGCAGTACCTGGACAAGAGGTCAAGAGACCCAGTACTTC
.,13,many,TRBV12-3/TRBV12-4,TRBJ1-1,CASSFAGNTEAFF,TGTGCCAGCAGTTTCGCAGGGAACACTGAAGCTTTCTTT
TRBD2,15,.,TRBV30,TRBJ2-3,CAWKKLAAVTDTQYF,TGTGCCTGGAAAAAACTAGCGGCCGTCACAGATACGCAGTATTTT
.,13,once,TRBV4-3,TRBJ2-3,CASSQQGGDTQYF,TGCGCCAGCAGCCAACAGGGTGGAGATACGCAGTATTTT
.,14,.,TRBV28,TRBJ1-1,CASRKDSPNTEAFF,TGTGCCAGCAGGAAAGACAGCCCGAACACTGAAGCTTTCTTT
.,16,.,TRBV7-8,TRBJ1-1,CASSNLPGHLNTEAFF,TGTGCCAGCAGCAATCTTCCGGGACACTTGAACACTGAAGCTTTCTTT
.,18,few,TRBV28,TRBJ2-1,CASSFRRSLKGSYNEQFF,TGTGCCAGCAGTTTCAGGAGATCCCTGAAGGGGTCATACAATGAGCAGTTCTTC
.,14,once,TRBV5-1,TRBJ2-5,CASSLAGTQETQYF,TGCGCCAGCAGCTTGGCCGGGACACAAGAGACCCAGTACTTC
TRBD2,13,.,TRBV20-1,TRBJ2-7,CSASSSGTYEQYF,TGCAGTGCTAGTTCTAGCGGGACCTACGAGCAGTACTTC
.,13,.,TRBV19,TRBJ1-5,CASKTSIAGPQHF,TGTGCCAGTAAGACCTCAATCGCGGGGCCCCAGCATTTT